The 26 T cell receptor beta chains below were found in one sample sequenced in a study of a mutant IDH1 vaccine in newly diagnosed glioma. Antigens for these TCRs are unknown. TCRdb's copy holds only in-frame clones and misses some; the assay was immunoSEQ multiplex PCR. The sample holds about 94,000 clones; under 90% are singletons and the top ten take roughly 0.78%. Stated time point: week 47, end of study. What each vaccine dose contained was 300 ug of mutant IDH1 20-mer peptide, accompanied by topical imiquimod. The source material was PBMCs, sampled from a glioma patient whose treatment included an IDH1 peptide vaccine. The receptors originated from a woman aged 50 to 65 with glioma.

Of note for this clone: Other nucleotide sequences in the sample specify the same CDR3. The chain recombines TRBV5-1 with TRBJ2-1; 12 bases agree with TRBD2. CDR1 is SGHRS, CDR2 YFSETQ, per germline. This CDR3 contains 14 residues. With 6 bases clipped from V and 10 bases from J, the junction kept 8 bases outside the gene matches. Written as DNA, the CDR3 is TGCGCCAGCACTACCGGACTAGCGGGAAAGGAGCAGTTCTTC. Translation gives CASTTGLAGKEQFF. Looking up the rest from reference TRBV5-1 and TRBJ2-1 gives the full variable domain: KAGVTQTPRYLIKTRGQQVTLSCSPISGHRSVSWYQQTPGQGLQFLFEYFSETQRNKGNFPGRFSGRQFSNSRSEMNVSTLELGDSALYLCASTTGLAGKEQFFGPGTRLTVL.

The chain links TRBV28 to TRBJ1-1; possible D gene TRBD1, 5 bases. The CDR3 extends over 16 amino acids. V was pared by 5 bases and J by 3 bases, with 19 bases between. The germline CDR1 and CDR2 sequences are MDHEN and SYDVKM. The CDR3 DNA reads TGTGCCAGCAGTGAGGGAGGCTTAATGGGGGACACTGAAGCTTTCTTT. Protein: CASSEGGLMGDTEAFF.

The chain is built from TRBV2 and TRBJ1-1; D is unresolved. CDR3 size: 13 residues. Trimming pared 6 bases from V and 0 bases from J, leaving 8 bases between. Per the germline V gene, CDR1 is SNHLY and CDR2 is FYNNEI. Written as DNA, the CDR3 is TGTGCCAGCAGCGCCGAAGTGAACACTGAAGCTTTCTTT. This sequence encodes CASSAEVNTEAFF.

This clone has a handful of counts. The chain links TRBV29-1 to TRBJ1-1; 7 bases line up with TRBD1. V gave up 4 bases and J gave up 6 bases; unmatched junction bases: 5. The CDR3 runs 12 residues. Germline CDR1 and CDR2: SQVTM and ANQGSEA. In DNA form, the CDR3 reads TGCAGCGTTGGGACAGGAGGAGCTGAAGCTTTCTTT. It encodes CSVGTGGAEAFF.

The chain employs TRBV7-9 and TRBJ2-1; no reliable D call. The CDR3 totals 15 residues. The germline V gene has CDR1 SEHNR and CDR2 FQNEAQ (reference sequence). The V and J ends lost 0 bases and 0 bases respectively, with 6 bases between them. CDR3 nucleotides: TGTGCCAGCAGCTTAGCAGGAAGCTCCTACAATGAGCAGTTCTTC. This sequence encodes CASSLAGSSYNEQFF.

V usage is TRBV5-1 and J usage is TRBJ1-5, with TRBD1 matching 8 bases. Germline V CDR1 and CDR2: SGHRS, YFSETQ. The CDR3 has 15 residues. V was pared by 4 bases and J by 4 bases, with 7 bases of the junction left unmatched. The CDR3 loop reads CASSPGQVGNQPQHF. The CDR3, as DNA: TGCGCCAGCAGCCCGGGACAGGTAGGGAATCAGCCCCAGCATTTT.

The table lists this clone with a few counts. The CDR3 nucleotides are TGTGCCTGGAGAACCAACTCCTACAATGAGCAGTTCTTC. Translation: CAWRTNSYNEQFF. This rearrangement joins TRBV30 to TRBJ2-1; D ambiguous. This CDR3 spans 13 amino acids. Germline lookup yields CDR1 GTSNPN and CDR2 SVGIG (reference sequence). V gave up 3 bases and J gave up 0 bases, with 6 bases separating them.

As for this clone: Germline is not matched at one junction end, which may reflect a read error. The chain carries TRBV7-7 and TRBJ2-1; 10 bases fit TRBD2. CDR1 is SSHAT and CDR2 is FNYEAQ in the germline V gene (reference sequence). There are 16 residues in the CDR3. The CDR3 protein is CASSSSRTSGYNEQFF. CDR3 DNA: TGTGCTAGCAGCTCAAGCCGGACTAGCGGTTACAATGAGCAGTTCTTC.

This clone was picked up a small number of times. The J gene is TRBJ1-1, the V gene TRBV5-5; D is unresolved. This CDR3 region has 13 residues. The germline V and J ends were trimmed by 0 bases and 3 bases, with 6 bases remaining between them. Looked up from germline, CDR1 is SGHKS and CDR2 is YYEKEE (reference sequence). CDR3 in DNA: TGTGCCAGCAGCTTGGTTATCGACACTGAAGCTTTCTTT. Encoded protein: CASSLVIDTEAFF.

This clone was counted once. J is TRBJ2-7 and V is TRBV7-9, with 7 bases matching TRBD1. Losses at the gene ends were 5 bases for V and 6 bases for J; bases not matched to a gene: 7. Germline CDR1 is SEHNR and CDR2 is FQNEAQ (reference sequence). The CDR3 spans 13 residues. CDR3 nucleotide sequence: TGTGCCAGCAGCCAACAGGGGTTTGGCGAGCAGTACTTC. Its protein product is CASSQQGFGEQYF.

CDR3 protein: CAISAGRSGEKLFF. In DNA, the CDR3 is TGTGCCATCAGTGCGGGACGGAGTGGTGAAAAACTGTTTTTT. This chain uses TRBV10-3 with TRBJ1-4; D might be TRBD1 (5 bases). V was pared by 4 bases and J by 7 bases, with 13 bases between. CDR1 and CDR2 from the germline V gene are ENHRY and SYGVKD. This CDR3 is 14 amino acids long.

V gene TRBV6-5 combines with J gene TRBJ2-7; 9 bases line up with TRBD1. The CDR3 runs 15 residues. The V gene end was trimmed by 6 bases and the J gene end by 6 bases; junction bases not matched to a gene: 12. The germline V gene has CDR1 MNHEY and CDR2 SVGAGI. The CDR3 is CASRRAGTGFREQYF. In DNA form, the CDR3 reads TGTGCCAGCAGGCGAGCCGGGACAGGGTTTCGCGAGCAGTACTTC.

The rearrangement uses TRBV18 and TRBJ1-2; D unclear. The germline V gene encodes CDR1 KGHSH and CDR2 LQKENI. The CDR3 totals 16 residues. V lost 3 bases to trimming and J lost 8 bases, with 22 bases between them. This chain's CDR3 is CASSPGGISNRKGYTF. CDR3 in DNA: TGTGCCAGCTCACCTGGTGGCATCAGTAATCGGAAAGGCTACACCTTC. Drawing the rest from reference TRBV18 and TRBJ1-2, the complete variable domain is NAGVMQNPRHLVRRRGQEARLRCSPMKGHSHVYWYRQLPEEGLKFMVYLQKENIIDESGMPKERFSAEFPKEGPSILRIQQVVRGDSAAYFCASSPGGISNRKGYTFGSGTRLTVV.

This clone has only one observation. Written as DNA, the CDR3 is TGTGCCAGCAGTGAAGCGGAGGCGGGGAGGATCTCCTACGAGCAGTACTTC. Translating it yields CASSEAEAGRISYEQYF. The chain is built from TRBV2 and TRBJ2-7, with a weak D call TRBD2 (6 bases). The V gene's germline CDR1 is SNHLY and CDR2 FYNNEI. The CDR3 has 17 amino acids. Trimming removed 0 bases from V and 0 bases from J, with 15 bases in between.

The chain combines TRBV30 with TRBJ1-2; tentatively, D is TRBD1 (6 bases). The germline CDR1 and CDR2 sequences are GTSNPN and SVGIG (reference sequence). The CDR3 sequence is 14 residues long. The V end was cut by 0 bases, the J end by 5 bases, with 13 bases between. This CDR3 is CAWSVQGAIYGYTF. The CDR3 DNA sequence: TGTGCCTGGAGTGTACAGGGCGCTATTTATGGCTACACCTTC.

This clone was detected only once. The chain uses TRBV9 and TRBJ2-3; D unresolved. The V gene's germline CDR1 is SGDLS and CDR2 YYNGEE. The CDR3 totals 13 residues. The V end lost 0 bases, the J end lost 0 bases, and 2 bases lay between the germline ends. The CDR3 region is CASSVVSTDTQYF. CDR3 DNA: TGTGCCAGCAGCGTAGTTAGCACAGATACGCAGTATTTT.

This CDR3 is CASSPLRGPFEQFF. CDR3 coding DNA: TGTGCCAGCAGCCCACTCAGGGGTCCCTTTGAGCAGTTCTTC. The chain combines TRBV9 with TRBJ2-1, with D possibly matching TRBD1 (6 bases). V was cut by 4 bases and J by 9 bases, with 17 bases left in between. Germline V lookup: CDR1 SGDLS, CDR2 YYNGEE. This CDR3 region has 14 residues.

A remark on this clone: One end of the junction varies from germline; a read error may be responsible. The chain combines TRBV6-6 with TRBJ2-1, with D tentatively TRBD2 (5 bases). CDR3 size: 11 residues. Germline CDR1 is MNHNY and CDR2 is SVGAGI (reference sequence). The chain's CDR3 is CATSTGNEQFF. The CDR3 DNA sequence: TGTGCCACCAGTACGGGAAATGAGCAGTTCTTC.

The rearrangement joins TRBV19 to TRBJ2-5; possible D gene TRBD1, 6 bases. V was trimmed by 2 bases and J by 5 bases, leaving 18 bases between them. Germline CDR1 LNHDA, CDR2 SQIVND (reference sequence). The CDR3 is 16 residues long. This CDR3 is CASSIRQGSGWETQYF. In DNA form, the CDR3 reads TGTGCCAGTAGTATACGGCAGGGGTCGGGATGGGAGACCCAGTACTTC.

V gene TRBV21-1 combines with J gene TRBJ2-7; the listed D gene, TRBD2, was not tested against the DNA. TRBV21-1 is tagged as a pseudogene. There are 16 residues in the CDR3. CDR3 DNA: TGTGCCAGCAGCGAGGGTTCGCCGGGACTACCCTACGAGCAGTACTTC. Translated, it gives CASSEGSPGLPYEQYF.

CDR3 protein: CASSLQNSPLHF. The CDR3 region has the DNA TGTGCCAGCAGTTTACAGAATTCACCCCTCCACTTT. The V call is TRBV6-5, the J call TRBJ1-6; the D is unclear. This CDR3 region has 12 residues. Germline V gene sequence: CDR1 MNHEY, CDR2 SVGAGI. The V end lost 4 bases, the J end lost 7 bases, and 5 bases lay between the germline ends.

The chain has TRBV7-8 and TRBJ2-2; D is uncertain. The V gene lost 2 bases and the J gene lost 4 bases, with 8 bases spanning the gap. This CDR3 is 14 amino acids long. Germline V lookup: CDR1 SGHVS, CDR2 FQNEAQ. This CDR3 reads CASSLSPITGELFF. The DNA of the CDR3 is TGTGCCAGCAGCTTAAGTCCCATCACCGGGGAGCTGTTTTTT.

The V call is TRBV5-5, the J call TRBJ2-7; 8 nucleotides match TRBD1. CDR1 SGHKS and CDR2 YYEKEE come from the germline V gene (reference sequence). V lost 0 bases to trimming and J lost 3 bases; unmatched junction nucleotides: 5. CDR3 length equals 15 residues. For the CDR3, the DNA is TGTGCCAGCAGCTTGGACACTACAGGGGGCTACGAGCAGTACTTC. Translation gives CASSLDTTGGYEQYF.

The rearrangement joins TRBV11-3 to TRBJ2-2; 9 nucleotides line up with TRBD1. This CDR3 spans 15 amino acids. Germline CDR1 is SGHNT and CDR2 is YENEEA. V was pared by 5 bases and J by 6 bases, with 7 bases of the junction left unmatched. The CDR3 spells CASSTGTGRSGELFF. CDR3 nucleotides: TGTGCCAGCAGCACCGGGACAGGGAGATCCGGGGAGCTGTTTTTT.

The V and J genes are TRBV5-4 and TRBJ1-2; 7 bases are shared with TRBD1. V shed 2 bases, J shed 3 bases, and the junction held 16 bases outside the gene matches. CDR1 is SGHNT, CDR2 YYREEE, per germline (reference sequence). The CDR3 extends over 18 amino acids. CDR3 protein: CASSFFGVTGIRYYGYTF. As DNA, the CDR3 is TGTGCCAGCAGCTTTTTTGGAGTGACAGGGATTAGGTACTATGGCTACACCTTC.

Written as DNA, the CDR3 is TGCGCCAGCAGCTTGTCCGGGACTCCCGCCTACAATGAGCAGTTCTTC. This sequence encodes CASSLSGTPAYNEQFF. V gene TRBV5-1 combines with J gene TRBJ2-1; D might be TRBD2 (6 bases). The V gene lost 1 base and the J gene lost 2 bases, with 13 bases spanning the gap. The CDR3 covers 16 residues. The germline V gene encodes CDR1 SGHRS and CDR2 YFSETQ.